This passage covers 26 T cell receptor beta chains from one sample sequenced in a study of control samples from healthy donors and cancer patients. Some clones are missing from TCRdb's copy, which holds only in-frame ones; the method was immunoSEQ multiplex PCR. Of roughly 88,000 clones listed, 70% to 90% are singletons. The sample comprised blood. Source of these receptors: a man aged 25-45 years in good health.

This rearrangement joins TRBV4-1 to TRBJ1-1, with D possibly TRBD1 on 5 matching bases. Per germline, CDR1 MGHRA and CDR2 YSYEKL. V lost 4 bases to trimming and J lost 2 bases, with 14 bases between them. The CDR3 is 15 amino acids. The DNA of the CDR3 is TGCGCCAGCAGCCTAAACGACGGGGACAACACTGAAGCTTTCTTT. Translated: CASSLNDGDNTEAFF.

The chain employs TRBV19 and TRBJ1-5; no reliable D call. The germline V gene has CDR1 LNHDA and CDR2 SQIVND (reference sequence). V lost 7 bases and J 0 bases, leaving 19 bases between the germline ends. The CDR3 length is 17 residues. The CDR3 is CASNNALQASSNQPQHF. The CDR3 coding sequence is TGTGCCAGTAACAATGCCCTGCAGGCTTCTAGCAATCAGCCCCAGCATTTT. Combining the CDR3 with reference TRBV19 and TRBJ1-5 gives the whole variable domain DGGITQSPKYLFRKEGQNVTLSCEQNLNHDAMYWYRQDPGQGLRLIYYSQIVNDFQKGDIAEGYSVSREKKESFPLTVTSAQKNPTAFYLCASNNALQASSNQPQHFGDGTRLSIL.

The chain joins TRBV29-1 to TRBJ2-5; 10 bases fit TRBD1. V lost 0 bases and J lost 3; bases outside the gene matches: 4. The CDR3 spans 15 residues. Germline lookup yields CDR1 SQVTM and CDR2 ANQGSEA. As DNA, the CDR3 is TGCAGCGTTGAAGATCTCGGACAGGGGGAAGAGACCCAGTACTTC. Protein product: CSVEDLGQGEETQYF.

This chain joins TRBV3-1 (or the pseudogene TRBV3-2) and TRBJ1-1, with a possible D match to TRBD1 (6 bases). V was cut by 3 bases and J by 11 bases, with 13 bases left in between. Germline CDR1 reads LGHDT; CDR2 reads YNNKEL (reference sequence). This CDR3 comprises 12 residues. The CDR3 region is CASSHTGTRAFF. CDR3 DNA sequence: TGTGCCAGCAGCCACACCGGGACAAGGGCTTTCTTT.

V usage is TRBV25-1 and J usage is TRBJ1-4; weak D call: TRBD1 (5 bases). Trimming stripped 3 bases from V and 4 bases from J, with 12 bases between. CDR1 and CDR2 (germline): MGHDK, SYGVNS. This CDR3 has 15 residues. CDR3 sequence reads: CASSDRRGHNEKLFF. Written as DNA, the CDR3 is TGTGCCAGCAGTGACCGTCGGGGCCATAATGAAAAACTGTTTTTT.

In DNA form, the CDR3 reads TGTGCCAGCAGTTTATTCCTCCCCTCAGGGTTATATGGCTACACCTTC. Its translation: CASSLFLPSGLYGYTF. The chain uses TRBV28 and TRBJ1-2, with a tentative D call TRBD1 (5 bases). Germline loops: CDR1 MDHEN, CDR2 SYDVKM. V was pared by 1 base and J by 5 bases, with 17 bases between. This CDR3 is built from 16 residues.

The chain combines TRBV5-1 with TRBJ2-1, with D maybe TRBD2 (5 bases). Between the trimmed V and J ends, which lost 0 bases and 3 bases, there was a span of 10 bases. There are 15 residues in the CDR3. Per germline, CDR1 SGHRS and CDR2 YFSETQ. The CDR3 DNA follows: TGCGCCAGCAGCTTGGGACTAATGGACTACAATGAGCAGTTCTTC. Protein: CASSLGLMDYNEQFF.

This sequence joins TRBV7-3 and TRBJ2-1; D may be TRBD2 (5 bases). Germline CDR1 reads SGHTA; CDR2 reads FQGTGA. Trimming left V 2 bases short and J 2 bases short, with 10 bases between. This CDR3 has 15 residues. CDR3 loop: CASSLSPGTYNEQFF. CDR3 DNA sequence: TGTGCCAGCAGCTTATCACCCGGGACCTACAATGAGCAGTTCTTC.

The count of this clone is one. At one end the junction does not follow the germline gene, possibly because of a read error. Other DNA sequences from this sample encode an identical CDR3 as well. The chain couples TRBV12-5 to TRBJ2-7, with TRBD1 identical over 9 bases. Germline V CDR1 and CDR2: LGHNT, FRNRAP. The CDR3 extends over 16 amino acids. In DNA, the CDR3 is TGTGCTAGTGGTTTGGGGGAGGACAGGGGAGGGCGGGAGCGGTACTTC. This encodes CASGLGEDRGGRERYF.

The CDR3 DNA sequence: TGTGCCAGCAGGCCGACAGGGCGGACTGAAGCTTTCTTT. It specifies CASRPTGRTEAFF. V gene TRBV28 combines with J gene TRBJ1-1; TRBD1 matches at 7 bases. This CDR3 has 13 residues. Losses at the gene ends were 6 bases for V and 5 bases for J; bases not matched to a gene: 6. The germline V gene has CDR1 MDHEN and CDR2 SYDVKM. Based on the CDR3 plus reference TRBV28 and TRBJ1-1, the full variable domain is DVKVTQSSRYLVKRTGEKVFLECVQDMDHENMFWYRQDPGLGLRLIYFSYDVKMKEKGDIPEGYSVSREKKERFSLILESASTNQTSMYLCASRPTGRTEAFFGQGTRLTVV.

The J gene is TRBJ1-1, the V gene TRBV30; possible D gene TRBD1, 5 bases. Germline-derived CDR1 and CDR2 are GTSNPN and SVGIG (reference sequence). V was clipped by 0 bases and J by 1 base, with 15 bases between them. The CDR3 covers 16 residues. CDR3 amino acids: CAWSVRRDARNTEAFF. The CDR3 region has the DNA TGTGCCTGGAGTGTACGCCGGGACGCCCGGAACACTGAAGCTTTCTTT.

In nucleotides, the CDR3 is TGTGCCAGCAGCTTCAGGGGGCGCGAGGAGACCCAGTACTTC. Protein sequence: CASSFRGREETQYF. The V gene is TRBV7-8, the J gene TRBJ2-5, with 8 nucleotides matching TRBD1. CDR1 and CDR2 (germline): SGHVS, FQNEAQ. This CDR3 is built from 14 residues. Trimming removed 3 bases from V and 5 bases from J; junction bases left unmatched: 5.

This chain joins TRBV5-1 and TRBJ1-6; unclear D gene. This CDR3 has 14 residues. Germline CDR1 and CDR2: SGHRS and YFSETQ. The V gene lost 0 bases and the J gene lost 9 bases, with 10 bases spanning the gap. This CDR3 reads CASSLAGTASPLHF. The CDR3 nucleotides read TGCGCCAGCAGCTTGGCCGGTACAGCTTCACCCCTCCACTTT.

CDR3 sequence reads: CAISRGQGASGNTIYF. The DNA of the CDR3 is TGTGCCATCAGTCGTGGACAGGGAGCTTCTGGAAACACCATATATTTT. This sequence joins TRBV10-3 and TRBJ1-3; 8 nucleotides line up with TRBD1. J lost 1 base, V lost 5 bases, and 7 bases had no gene match. There are 16 residues in the CDR3. Germline values: CDR1 ENHRY, CDR2 SYGVKD.

The chain couples TRBV6-6 to TRBJ1-5; no firm D call. The germline V and J ends were trimmed by 2 bases and 3 bases, with 11 bases remaining between them. The germline V gene encodes CDR1 MNHNY and CDR2 SVGAGI (reference sequence). The CDR3 is made up of 15 amino acids. CDR3 DNA: TGTGCCAGCAGTTACGTCCGACCTAACAATCAGCCCCAGCATTTT. Its translation: CASSYVRPNNQPQHF.

This sequence joins TRBV30 and TRBJ1-6, with 8 bases matching TRBD1. The trim removed 2 bases at V and 7 bases at J, leaving 4 bases unmatched. This CDR3 contains 14 residues. CDR1 and CDR2 (germline): GTSNPN, SVGIG (reference sequence). As DNA, the CDR3 is TGTGCCTGGAGTAAGGACAGGGCCAATTCACCCCTCCACTTT. Protein product: CAWSKDRANSPLHF. Variable domain in full (rest from reference TRBV30 and TRBJ1-6): SQTIHQWPATLVQPVGSPLSLECTVEGTSNPNLYWYRQAAGRGLQLLFYSVGIGQISSEVPQNLSASRPQDRQFILSSKKLLLSDSGFYLCAWSKDRANSPLHFGNGTRLTVT.

The J gene is TRBJ1-6, the V gene TRBV6-5, with TRBD1 matching 7 bases. With V trimmed by 9 bases and J by 6 bases, 8 bases remained unmatched. Germline V gene lookup returns CDR1 MNHEY and CDR2 SVGAGI. This CDR3 has 14 residues. The CDR3 sequence is CASGDSFLNSPLHF. Here the CDR3 DNA reads TGTGCCAGTGGGGACAGCTTTCTTAATTCACCCCTCCACTTT.

This chain joins TRBV7-3 and TRBJ2-3; TRBD2 matches 9 bases. CDR1 is SGHTA, CDR2 FQGTGA, per germline. CDR3 size: 16 residues. After removal of 5 bases from V and 6 bases from J, the junction contained 12 bases not matched to a gene. The chain's CDR3 is CASSPRGGGARDTQYF. As DNA, the CDR3 is TGTGCCAGCAGCCCCAGAGGCGGGGGGGCCAGGGATACGCAGTATTTT.

The gene calls are TRBV20-1 and TRBJ1-1; D gene uncertain. Per germline, CDR1 DFQATT and CDR2 SNEGSKA (reference sequence). This CDR3 spans 13 amino acids. Trimming stripped 3 bases from V and 5 bases from J, with 13 bases between. The CDR3 DNA follows: TGCAGTGCTAGTGACCGTCCAAGGACTGAAGCTTTCTTT. This encodes CSASDRPRTEAFF.

The rearrangement links TRBV28 to TRBJ1-1; D gene uncertain. In germline, CDR1 is MDHEN, CDR2 SYDVKM. V gave up 6 bases and J gave up 8 bases, with 13 bases separating them. CDR3 length equals 12 residues. The CDR3 nucleotides are TGTGCCAGCAGGTCTACAAGGAGGGAAGCTTTCTTT. It translates to CASRSTRREAFF.

The rearrangement joins TRBV27 to TRBJ2-5; a possible D gene is TRBD1 (6 bases). Germline lookup yields CDR1 MNHEY and CDR2 SMNVEV (reference sequence). The length of the CDR3 is 14 residues. Trimming cost V 5 bases and J 7 bases, with 17 bases left between them. CDR3 nucleotide sequence: TGTGCCAGCAGTACCCGGGACACCATAGGGACCCAGTACTTC. This encodes CASSTRDTIGTQYF.

The count of this clone is one. This sequence joins TRBV19 and TRBJ1-1; 7 bases match TRBD1. The V gene's germline CDR1 is LNHDA and CDR2 SQIVND (reference sequence). V was pared by 5 bases and J by 5 bases, with 8 bases of the junction left unmatched. The CDR3 is 14 amino acids. The CDR3 DNA is TGTGCCAGTAGTCTCAGACAGGGAAGAACTGAAGCTTTCTTT. Amino acid sequence: CASSLRQGRTEAFF.

The gene calls are TRBV13 and TRBJ2-2; 7 nucleotides line up with TRBD1. CDR3 length: 15 residues. The junction had 7 bases not matched to a gene; V was cut back by 5 bases and J by 4 bases. Germline CDR1 PRHDT, CDR2 FYEKMQ (reference sequence). This chain's CDR3 is CASSTRDSVTGELFF. The DNA for the CDR3 is TGTGCCAGCAGCACCCGGGACAGTGTCACCGGGGAGCTGTTTTTT. The whole variable domain, remainder taken from reference TRBV13 and TRBJ2-2, is AAGVIQSPRHLIKEKRETATLKCYPIPRHDTVYWYQQGPGQDPQFLISFYEKMQSDKGSIPDRFSAQQFSDYHSELNMSSLELGDSALYFCASSTRDSVTGELFFGEGSRLTVL.

Only one count was recorded for this clone. The chain joins TRBV5-1 to TRBJ2-3; the D gene is possibly TRBD2 (6 bases). Per germline, CDR1 SGHRS and CDR2 YFSETQ. With 4 bases removed from V and 4 bases from J, the gap between germline ends came to 13 bases. CDR3 length: 14 residues. The DNA of the CDR3 is TGCGCCAGCAGCGTAACCCCGGGGGCAGATACGCAGTATTTT. This translates into CASSVTPGADTQYF.

The V call is TRBV9, the J call TRBJ2-1; 9 bases fit TRBD2. Germline V gene sequence: CDR1 SGDLS, CDR2 YYNGEE. The CDR3 length is 16 residues. J was trimmed by 4 bases and V by 4 bases; bases with no gene match: 9. CDR3 region: CASSRGISGGYNEQFF. CDR3 sequence (DNA): TGTGCCAGCAGCCGCGGGATAAGCGGGGGGTACAATGAGCAGTTCTTC.

This clone appeared a few times. The chain links TRBV14 to TRBJ1-6, with 7 positions matching TRBD1. Per germline, CDR1 SGHDN and CDR2 FVKESK. Unmatched junction bases numbered 9, after V lost 4 bases and J lost 9 bases. The CDR3 extends over 15 amino acids. For the CDR3, the DNA is TGTGCCAGCAGCCTCGTCCAACAGGGGACTTCACCCCTCCACTTT. Translation: CASSLVQQGTSPLHF.